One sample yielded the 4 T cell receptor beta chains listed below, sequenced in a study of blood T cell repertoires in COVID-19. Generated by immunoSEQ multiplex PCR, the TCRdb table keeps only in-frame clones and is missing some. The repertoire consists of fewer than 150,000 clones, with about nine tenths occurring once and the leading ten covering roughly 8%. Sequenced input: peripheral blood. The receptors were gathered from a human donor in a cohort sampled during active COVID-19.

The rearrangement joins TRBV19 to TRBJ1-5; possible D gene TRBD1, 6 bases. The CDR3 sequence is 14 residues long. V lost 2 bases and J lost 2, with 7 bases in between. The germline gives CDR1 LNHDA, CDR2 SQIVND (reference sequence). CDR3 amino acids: CASSISGGNQPQHF. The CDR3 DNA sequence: TGTGCCAGTAGTATATCAGGGGGCAATCAGCCCCAGCATTTT.

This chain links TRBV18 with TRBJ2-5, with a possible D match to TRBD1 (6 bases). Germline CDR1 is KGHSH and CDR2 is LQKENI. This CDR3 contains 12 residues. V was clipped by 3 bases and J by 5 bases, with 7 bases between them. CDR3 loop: CASSPDSETQYF. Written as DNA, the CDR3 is TGTGCCAGCTCACCGGACAGCGAGACCCAGTACTTC.

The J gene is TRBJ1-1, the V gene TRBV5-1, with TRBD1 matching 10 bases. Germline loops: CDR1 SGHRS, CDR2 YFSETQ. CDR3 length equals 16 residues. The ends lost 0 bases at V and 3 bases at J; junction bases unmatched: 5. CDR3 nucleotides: TGCGCCAGCAGCTTGGTTCGGACAGGGGGGGACACTGAAGCTTTCTTT. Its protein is CASSLVRTGGDTEAFF.

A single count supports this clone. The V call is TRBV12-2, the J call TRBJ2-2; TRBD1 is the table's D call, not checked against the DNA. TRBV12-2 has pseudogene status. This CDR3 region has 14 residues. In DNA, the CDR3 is TGTGCAAGTCGCCCGGACAGGTATTTCGGGGAGCTGTTTTTT. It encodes CASRPDRYFGELFF.